This T cell receptor (beta chain) was captured in a study of T cells and Merkel cell carcinoma outcomes. General observations from the study: Repertoire plus T-cell density reportedly predicted Merkel cell carcinoma outcomes.

Measured with immunoSEQ multiplex PCR; TCRdb has only the in-frame clones, and not every one. The sample holds 15,000 to 25,000 clones, about four fifths seen once. The V end was cut by 0 bases, the J end by 3 bases, with 12 bases between. The CDR3 is 16 residues long. The germline CDR1 and CDR2 sequences are MGHRA and YSYEKL. Comment on this clone: Antigen specificity is unknown.

The chain carries TRBV4-1 and TRBJ1-5, with D perhaps TRBD1 (6 bases). The sequencing input was tumor tissue from Merkel cell carcinoma. This receptor was obtained from a human donor with Merkel cell carcinoma. The chain's CDR3 is CASSQDRTAINQPQHF. The CDR3 bases are TGCGCCAGCAGCCAAGATAGGACAGCTATCAATCAGCCCCAGCATTTT.